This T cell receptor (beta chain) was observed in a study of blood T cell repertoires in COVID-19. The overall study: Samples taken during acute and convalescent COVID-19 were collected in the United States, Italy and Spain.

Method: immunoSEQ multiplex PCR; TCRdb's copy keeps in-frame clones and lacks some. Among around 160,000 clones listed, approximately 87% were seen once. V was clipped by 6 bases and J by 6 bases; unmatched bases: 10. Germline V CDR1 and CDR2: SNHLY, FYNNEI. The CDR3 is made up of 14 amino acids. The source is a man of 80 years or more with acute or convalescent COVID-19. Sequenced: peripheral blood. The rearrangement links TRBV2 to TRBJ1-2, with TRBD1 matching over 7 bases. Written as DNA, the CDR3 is TGTGCCAGCAGCTCAAGACAGGGATGGAATGGCTACACCTTC. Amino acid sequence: CASSSRQGWNGYTF.